These 28 T cell receptor beta chains originate from one sample sequenced in a study of T cells in Graves' hyperthyroidism and ophthalmopathy. The TCR beta CDR3 regions underwent amplification using RNA transcripts as the source. Initially, a first-round RT-PCR of the TCR CDR3 employed the HTBI primer set. TCRdb re-called the multiplex PCR reads with MiXCR, one entry per CDR3 protein. The sample has about 610,000 distinct CDR3 sequences, about 43% seen once. Sequenced input: peripheral blood or thyroid tissue (not recorded which). Receptor source: a woman between 18 and 30 years old with Graves' hyperthyroidism.

The chain links TRBV29-1 to TRBJ2-2, with 9 bases fitting TRBD2. J lost 0 bases, V lost 6 bases, and 8 bases had no gene match. The CDR3 extends over 16 amino acids. The germline CDR1 and CDR2 sequences are SQVTM and ANQGSEA. The CDR3 DNA follows: TGCAGCGTAGAACTTAGCGGGGGAACGAACACCGGGGAGCTGTTTTTT. Residues: CSVELSGGTNTGELFF.

This clonotype has at least ten counts. This sequence joins TRBV20-1 and TRBJ1-3, with 10 positions matching TRBD1. Trimming removed 1 base from V and 5 bases from J; junction bases left unmatched: 2. Germline CDR1 is DFQATT and CDR2 is SNEGSKA (reference sequence). This CDR3 contains 14 residues. In DNA, the CDR3 is TGCAGTGCTAGAGGGACAGGGGGACGAAACACCATATATTTT. Its protein is CSARGTGGRNTIYF.

This clonotype was counted ten times or more. The rearrangement links TRBV12-5 to TRBJ1-2, with D maybe TRBD1 (6 bases). Trimming pared 6 bases from V and 1 base from J, leaving 9 bases between. Per germline, CDR1 LGHNT and CDR2 FRNRAP. CDR3 length: 13 amino acids. This CDR3 reads CASGSDSNYGYTF. The CDR3 DNA follows: TGTGCTAGTGGGTCGGACAGTAACTATGGCTACACCTTC.

The sample holds many counts of this clonotype. The V gene is TRBV11-3, the J gene TRBJ2-2; 9 nucleotides align to TRBD1. This CDR3 is built from 17 residues. V gave up 1 base and J gave up 4 bases; unmatched junction bases: 7. The germline V gene encodes CDR1 SGHNT and CDR2 YENEEA. CDR3: CASSLATQGARTGELFF. Here the CDR3 DNA reads TGTGCCAGCAGCTTAGCAACACAGGGGGCGCGCACCGGGGAGCTGTTTTTT.

This clonotype was found many times. At one end, the junction sequence differs from germline, possibly due to a read error. The chain links TRBV3-1 to TRBJ2-7, with 7 bases lining up with TRBD1. Germline V CDR1 and CDR2: LGHDT, YNNKEL (reference sequence). The CDR3 is made up of 14 amino acids. The CDR3 here is CASSQEWAPGQLHF. CDR3 bases: TGTGCCAGCAGCCAAGAATGGGCTCCGGGACAGTTGCACTTC.

This clonotype showed up many times. The chain uses TRBV12-3 or TRBV12-4 and TRBJ2-7, with a possible D match to TRBD2 (5 bases). The CDR3 runs to 13 residues. V gave up 2 bases and J gave up 7 bases, with 12 bases separating them. CDR3 protein: CASSLRGSGEQYF. The CDR3 bases are TGTGCCAGCAGTTTAAGAGGGTCGGGGGAGCAGTACTTC.

The chain uses TRBV4-3 and TRBJ1-1; maybe TRBD1 (5 bases). Germline CDR1 is LGHNA and CDR2 is YSLEER. Trimming shortened V by 2 bases and J by 5 bases, and 12 bases separated the two germline ends. CDR3 length: 14 amino acids. The CDR3 loop is CASSQWGGGTEAFF. The CDR3 coding sequence is TGCGCCAGCAGCCAATGGGGGGGGGGTACTGAAGCTTTCTTT.

The J gene is TRBJ2-5, the V gene TRBV20-1; D may be TRBD2 (6 bases). CDR1 is DFQATT and CDR2 is SNEGSKA in the germline V gene (reference sequence). The CDR3 covers 13 residues. The V end was cut by 0 bases, the J end by 3 bases, with 8 bases between. For the CDR3, the DNA is TGCAGTGCTAGAGATGGCGGGGAAGAGACCCAGTACTTC. It codes for CSARDGGEETQYF.

The genes are TRBV7-2 and TRBJ1-2; D is undetermined. The ends were cut back, 3 bases at V and 6 bases at J, with 11 bases in the middle. The CDR3 has 13 residues. Germline assignment: CDR1 SGHTA and CDR2 FQGNSA. The CDR3, as DNA: TGTGCCAGCAGCTTTGAAGGGTGGGATGGCTACACCTTC. Its translation is CASSFEGWDGYTF.

This rearrangement joins TRBV29-1 to TRBJ1-1, with D perhaps TRBD1 (6 bases). Germline values: CDR1 SQVTM, CDR2 ANQGSEA. This CDR3 has 13 amino acids. V was cut by 8 bases and J by 1 base, with 14 bases left in between. The CDR3 nucleotides are TGCAGCTCACCACGGACAGAGAACACTGAAGCTTTCTTT. Amino acid sequence: CSSPRTENTEAFF.

The chain joins TRBV29-1 to TRBJ1-2; TRBD1 aligns across 7 bases. CDR3 length equals 12 residues. Germline CDR1 reads SQVTM; CDR2 reads ANQGSEA. V was pared by 8 bases and J by 6 bases, with 9 bases of the junction left unmatched. The CDR3 spells CSSTGTVDGYTF. The CDR3 coding sequence is TGCAGCTCTACAGGGACAGTAGATGGCTACACCTTC.

A single count supports this clonotype. This may arise from a read error, as a much more abundant clone is one base away. Since no conserved phenylalanine or tryptophan closes the CDR3, a read error is the likely cause. The rearrangement links TRBV25-1 to TRBJ1-2; possible D gene TRBD1, 5 bases. Trimming stripped 5 bases from V and 2 bases from J, with 21 bases between. Germline CDR1 MGHDK, CDR2 SYGVNS. This CDR3 comprises 17 residues. The CDR3 loop is CASSLSIEGTVNYGYTL. The CDR3 coding sequence is TGTGCCAGCAGTTTATCGATAGAGGGGACGGTAAACTATGGCTACACCCTC.

The chain uses TRBV7-7 and TRBJ1-2; D might be TRBD1 (5 bases). This CDR3 contains 15 residues. V was cut by 3 bases and J by 3 bases, with 14 bases left in between. Germline V CDR1 and CDR2: SSHAT, FNYEAQ (reference sequence). The DNA for the CDR3 is TGTGCCAGCAGCTTGGGCAGGGAGGCCGACTATGGCTACACCTTC. Translation: CASSLGREADYGYTF.

This chain joins TRBV7-6 and TRBJ1-2, with 10 bases matching TRBD1. After removal of 5 bases from V and 6 bases from J, the junction contained 6 bases not matched to a gene. This CDR3 has 14 amino acids. From germline, CDR1 is SGHVS and CDR2 FNYEAQ. This chain's CDR3 is CASSPRTGGDGYTF. The CDR3 coding sequence is TGTGCCAGCAGCCCAAGGACAGGGGGGGATGGCTACACCTTC.

This chain connects TRBV7-6 to TRBJ2-1; 10 bases fit TRBD2. Germline-derived CDR1 and CDR2 are SGHVS and FNYEAQ. This CDR3 region has 16 residues. The junction had 10 bases not matched to a gene; V was cut back by 3 bases and J by 8 bases. The CDR3 nucleotides read TGTGCCAGCAGCTTTCTAGCGGGAGAGTTAGTTGATGAGCAGTTCTTC. It codes for CASSFLAGELVDEQFF.

V usage is TRBV6-5 and J usage is TRBJ2-1, with D perhaps given as TRBD1 or TRBD2 (5 bases each). The germline V gene has CDR1 MNHEY and CDR2 SVGAGI. The CDR3 sequence is 14 residues long. Trimming pared 4 bases from V and 0 bases from J, leaving 7 bases between. The CDR3 spells CASSWGSSYNEQFF. The CDR3 bases are TGTGCCAGCAGTTGGGGGAGCTCCTACAATGAGCAGTTCTTC.

This clonotype was detected many times. The chain is built from TRBV20-1 and TRBJ2-5, with 7 bases aligning to TRBD2. V lost 5 bases, J lost 4 bases, and 13 bases stayed unmatched. CDR1 is DFQATT, CDR2 SNEGSKA, per germline (reference sequence). The CDR3 is 15 residues long. This CDR3 is CSAVREARPGETQYF. In DNA form, the CDR3 reads TGCAGTGCTGTACGGGAGGCTCGACCGGGAGAGACCCAGTACTTC.

A remark on this clonotype: One base away lies a much larger clone, so this may be a sequencing read error. V gene TRBV12-3 or TRBV12-4 combines with J gene TRBJ2-7; 9 nucleotides align to TRBD2. Trimming at V came to 3 bases and at J to 2 bases, leaving 8 bases not matched to a gene. This CDR3 region has 16 residues. The CDR3 nucleotides read TGTGCCAGCAGTTTCGGGCTAGCGGGAACAACCTACGAGCAGTACTTC. It specifies CASSFGLAGTTYEQYF.

There are a few counts of this clonotype. The chain uses TRBV4-1 and TRBJ1-4; 7 nucleotides align to TRBD1. The germline V gene has CDR1 MGHRA and CDR2 YSYEKL. CDR3 size: 18 residues. J gave up 4 bases and V 0 bases, and 11 bases lay outside the gene matches. The CDR3 sequence: CASSQDHIQGVLNEKLFF. The CDR3, as DNA: TGCGCCAGCAGCCAAGATCATATCCAGGGGGTCCTTAATGAAAAACTGTTTTTT.

V is TRBV15 and J is TRBJ1-1; 10 bases match TRBD1. Germline CDR1 reads LNHNV; CDR2 reads YYDKDF (reference sequence). This CDR3 contains 14 residues. V gave up 5 bases and J gave up 10 bases; unmatched junction bases: 10. This chain's CDR3 is CATSPNRDRGTAFF. CDR3 in DNA: TGTGCCACCAGCCCCAACCGGGACAGGGGTACAGCTTTCTTT. Variable domain in full (rest from reference TRBV15 and TRBJ1-1): DAMVIQNPRYQVTQFGKPVTLSCSQTLNHNVMYWYQQKSSQAPKLLFHYYDKDFNNEADTPDNFQSRRPNTSFCFLDIRSPGLGDTAMYLCATSPNRDRGTAFFGQGTRLTVV.

This rearrangement joins TRBV20-1 to TRBJ1-1, with TRBD1 matching 10 bases. The germline CDR1 and CDR2 sequences are DFQATT and SNEGSKA (reference sequence). Unmatched junction bases numbered 3, after V lost 1 base and J lost 1 base. CDR3 length: 15 amino acids. CDR3 sequence reads: CSARGQGAENTEAFF. DNA of the CDR3: TGCAGTGCTAGAGGACAGGGGGCGGAGAACACTGAAGCTTTCTTT.

This clonotype appeared many times. The chain is built from TRBV4-2 and TRBJ2-7, with D possibly being TRBD2 (5 bases). CDR1 and CDR2 from the germline V gene are LGHNA and YNFKEQ. V was pared by 0 bases and J by 7 bases, with 13 bases between. The CDR3 totals 14 residues. The CDR3 DNA follows: TGTGCCAGCAGCCAAGAACCGGTCCCGGGGGAGCAGTACTTC. The encoded protein is CASSQEPVPGEQYF.

This chain joins TRBV4-1 and TRBJ1-1, with TRBD1 identical over 7 bases. The germline CDR1 and CDR2 sequences are MGHRA and YSYEKL. The CDR3 consists of 13 residues. With V trimmed by 4 bases and J by 8 bases, 7 bases remained unmatched. As DNA, the CDR3 is TGCGCCAGCAGCCCCCGGGACAGCCCGGAAGCTTTCTTT. Protein: CASSPRDSPEAFF.

This clonotype was recorded only once. The chain employs TRBV10-3 and TRBJ1-1; 8 nucleotides line up with TRBD1. Unmatched junction bases numbered 11, after V lost 5 bases and J lost 6 bases. Germline assignment: CDR1 ENHRY and CDR2 SYGVKD. The CDR3 is 15 residues long. The CDR3 is CAISTGQAVRSEAFF. CDR3 DNA: TGTGCCATCAGTACGGGACAGGCCGTCAGATCTGAAGCTTTCTTT.

The rearrangement links TRBV2 to TRBJ1-6, with 8 positions matching TRBD1. The junction had 12 bases not matched to a gene; V was cut back by 7 bases and J by 7 bases. Germline CDR1 reads SNHLY; CDR2 reads FYNNEI. This CDR3 comprises 16 residues. For the CDR3, the DNA is TGTGCCAGCATGGGCAGGGGGCGAGGGCGAAATTCACCCCTCCACTTT. It translates to CASMGRGRGRNSPLHF. Full variable domain (remainder filled in from reference TRBV2 and TRBJ1-6): EPEVTQTPSHQVTQMGQEVILRCVPISNHLYFYWYRQILGQKVEFLVSFYNNEISEKSEIFDDQFSVERPDGSNFTLKIRSTKLEDSAMYFCASMGRGRGRNSPLHFGNGTRLTVT.

Regarding this clonotype: A read error may explain this, as a much larger clone is one base away. This chain joins TRBV24-1 and TRBJ1-5, with D perhaps TRBD1 (6 bases). Trimming took off 6 bases at V and 0 bases at J, with 17 bases between the two ends. CDR3 length: 17 amino acids. Germline V gene data show CDR1 as KGHDR and CDR2 as SFDVKD. CDR3 amino acids: CATSYRDRVYSNQPQHF. The CDR3 DNA reads as TGTGCCACCAGTTACAGGGACCGAGTATATAGCAATCAGCCCCAGCATTTT.

The chain couples TRBV6-5 to TRBJ2-7; 11 nucleotides align to TRBD2. The V gene end was trimmed by 7 bases and the J gene end by 7 bases; junction bases not matched to a gene: 9. Germline V gene lookup returns CDR1 MNHEY and CDR2 SVGAGI. The CDR3 runs 14 residues. CDR3: CASNLLAGAGEQYF. Here the CDR3 DNA reads TGTGCCAGCAACCTACTAGCGGGAGCGGGGGAGCAGTACTTC.

The chain links TRBV10-3 to TRBJ2-7; TRBD2 aligns across 9 bases. Germline CDR1 is ENHRY and CDR2 is SYGVKD. The CDR3 spans 18 residues. With 3 bases clipped from V and 4 bases from J, the junction kept 16 bases outside the gene matches. CDR3 DNA: TGTGCCATCAGTGACTATAGCGGGAGAGGGGGATACAATTACGAGCAGTACTTC. Protein product: CAISDYSGRGGYNYEQYF.